These 29 T cell receptor beta chains came from one sample sequenced in a study of blood T cells in healthy people across ages. Using a J-beta primer mix together with a sample-barcoded 5' primer, a second PCR was run for roughly 6 to 12 cycles. One entry per CDR3 protein, called by TCRdb with MiXCR from the 5' RACE reads. The sample has 850,000 to 1,300,000 distinct CDR3 sequences; 45% are singletons. Sequenced: blood. These receptors all stem from a woman aged 55-75 years in good health.

This clonotype was recorded a few times. This chain links TRBV27 with TRBJ2-3, with TRBD2 matching 10 bases. The J segment lost 8 bases and the V segment lost 2 bases, leaving 10 bases of the junction unmatched. CDR3 length: 16 residues. Germline CDR1 and CDR2: MNHEY and SMNVEV (reference sequence). CDR3 nucleotide sequence: TGTGCCAGCAGTTTAGCTAGCGGGGGACGCGCGGGTACGCAGTATTTT. This translates into CASSLASGGRAGTQYF.

The V call is TRBV12-3 or TRBV12-4, the J call TRBJ2-3, with 9 bases that match TRBD2. Trimming cost V 6 bases and J 5 bases; bases outside gene matches: 9. This CDR3 contains 15 residues. DNA for the CDR3: TGTGCCAGCAGCGAGAGACTAGCGGCCCTAGATACGCAGTATTTT. Translation gives CASSERLAALDTQYF.

This clonotype was picked up a small number of times. CDR3 nucleotide sequence: TGTGCCAGCAGTTATCTAGCGGGAGGTAGCACAGATACGCAGTATTTT. This codes for CASSYLAGGSTDTQYF. The rearrangement links TRBV6-5 to TRBJ2-3; 11 bases fit TRBD2. V shed 3 bases and J 0 bases; nucleotides not matched to a gene: 2. CDR3 length: 16 amino acids. CDR1 is MNHEY and CDR2 is SVGAGI in the germline V gene.

This chain uses TRBV6-5 with TRBJ1-5; TRBD1 agrees at 10 bases. This CDR3 spans 15 amino acids. From germline, CDR1 is MNHEY and CDR2 SVGAGI. V trimming: 0 bases; J trimming: 7 bases; junction bases outside the gene matches: 3. CDR3 bases: TGTGCCAGCAGTTACTCCGGACAGGGGGGCCAGCCCCAGCATTTT. Amino acid sequence: CASSYSGQGGQPQHF.

The rearrangement uses TRBV28 and TRBJ2-1; D unclear. Germline CDR1 is MDHEN and CDR2 is SYDVKM. Trimming cost V 5 bases and J 3 bases, with 5 bases left between them. CDR3 length equals 12 residues. CDR3 region: CASSPYYNEQFF. The CDR3 nucleotides are TGTGCCAGCAGTCCTTACTACAATGAGCAGTTCTTC.

This chain uses TRBV29-1 with TRBJ2-7; possible D gene TRBD2, 5 bases. The DNA matches TRBJ2-5 better at its end, which makes the J call doubtful. This CDR3 is built from 13 residues. Germline V gene data show CDR1 as SQVTM and CDR2 as ANQGSEA. CDR3 bases: TGCAGCGTAGCGGTCGGGGTACGAGAGACCCAGTACTTC. This sequence encodes CSVAVGVRETQYF.

The chain couples TRBV27 to TRBJ2-1, with D perhaps TRBD2 (5 bases). Germline values: CDR1 MNHEY, CDR2 SMNVEV (reference sequence). The V end lost 5 bases, the J end lost 10 bases, and 15 bases lay between the germline ends. This CDR3 is 13 amino acids long. The CDR3 DNA reads TGTGCCAGCAGTGTACTAGGTATTGGGGAGCAGTTCTTC. Its translation is CASSVLGIGEQFF.

The chain recombines TRBV11-2 with TRBJ2-1, with a possible D match to TRBD2 (6 bases). The V gene's germline CDR1 is SGHAT and CDR2 FQNNGV. With 1 base removed from V and 4 bases from J, the gap between germline ends came to 17 bases. This CDR3 has 17 residues. In nucleotides, the CDR3 is TGTGCCAGCAGCTTAGGGGAGCGGGCCACCTCGTACAATGAGCAGTTCTTC. This translates into CASSLGERATSYNEQFF.

The chain combines TRBV24-1 with TRBJ2-3, with a possible D match to TRBD2 (6 bases). The CDR3 has 16 residues. Trimming cost V 3 bases and J 6 bases, with 18 bases left between them. Per the germline V gene, CDR1 is KGHDR and CDR2 is SFDVKD. The CDR3 bases are TGTGCCACCAGTGATGTTCAGGACGGGGGACCGGATACGCAGTATTTT. Translating gives CATSDVQDGGPDTQYF.

This chain joins TRBV6-5 and TRBJ1-1; D possibly corresponds to TRBD1 (6 bases). This CDR3 is 18 amino acids long. V lost 0 bases and J lost 5, with 22 bases in between. CDR1 is MNHEY and CDR2 is SVGAGI in the germline V gene. CDR3 protein: CASSYSVFTGSQNTEAFF. The CDR3 region has the DNA TGTGCCAGCAGTTACTCGGTGTTTACAGGGAGCCAGAATACTGAAGCTTTCTTT.

V gene TRBV9 combines with J gene TRBJ2-5; 14 bases are shared with TRBD2. This CDR3 has 16 amino acids. Germline V lookup: CDR1 SGDLS, CDR2 YYNGEE. V lost 0 bases to trimming and J lost 11 bases; unmatched junction nucleotides: 9. This CDR3 reads CASSVAPGLAGAEQYF. The CDR3 nucleotides are TGTGCCAGCAGCGTAGCTCCGGGACTAGCGGGAGCAGAGCAGTACTTC.

With respect to this clonotype: A read error may be the cause here, since a much bigger clone is one base away. The rearrangement links TRBV6-6 to TRBJ2-5; D perhaps matches TRBD1 (5 bases). Near its end, the DNA agrees better with TRBJ2-1, so the J call may be wrong. The CDR3 is 13 residues long. The germline V gene encodes CDR1 MNHNY and CDR2 SVGAGI (reference sequence). The DNA of the CDR3 is TGTGCCAGCAGAAGGGGTCCCCAAGAGACCCAGTTCTTC. Protein product: CASRRGPQETQFF.

This clonotype was found once. This chain uses TRBV27 with TRBJ1-6, with 8 bases identical to TRBD1. The germline gives CDR1 MNHEY, CDR2 SMNVEV (reference sequence). The CDR3 spans 14 residues. Trimming cost V 5 bases and J 9 bases; bases outside gene matches: 6. This CDR3 reads CASSLGQGISPLHF. CDR3 sequence (DNA): TGTGCCAGCAGTCTTGGACAGGGTATTTCACCCCTCCACTTT.

The chain combines TRBV7-2 with TRBJ2-7; 8 bases are shared with TRBD2. J gave up 4 bases and V 4 bases, and 6 bases lay outside the gene matches. The V gene's germline CDR1 is SGHTA and CDR2 FQGNSA. This CDR3 is 14 amino acids long. The CDR3 loop is CASSSGTRLYEQYF. CDR3 DNA: TGTGCCAGCAGCTCCGGGACTAGGCTTTACGAGCAGTACTTC.

The sample holds a few counts of this clonotype. This chain connects TRBV7-6 to TRBJ2-3; unclear D gene. The CDR3 has 13 residues. Trimming cost V 5 bases and J 6 bases, with 12 bases left between them. In germline, CDR1 is SGHVS, CDR2 FNYEAQ. The CDR3 loop is CASSLTLGDTQYF. CDR3 coding DNA: TGTGCCAGCAGCCTCACCCTCGGGGATACGCAGTATTTT. Full variable domain (outside the CDR3, taken from reference TRBV7-6 and TRBJ2-3): GAGVSQSPRYKVTKRGQDVALRCDPISGHVSLYWYRQALGQGPEFLTYFNYEAQQDKSGLPNDRFSAERPEGSISTLTIQRTEQRDSAMYRCASSLTLGDTQYFGPGTRLTVL.

This clonotype was found a few times. The chain has TRBV20-1 and TRBJ2-3; 12 nucleotides agree with TRBD2. The V gene's germline CDR1 is DFQATT and CDR2 SNEGSKA (reference sequence). This CDR3 has 15 residues. The V and J ends lost 3 bases and 1 base, in that order; junction bases with no gene match: 2. The CDR3 coding sequence is TGCAGTGCTAGTCGACTAGCGGGAGGCACAGATACGCAGTATTTT. Residues: CSASRLAGGTDTQYF.

CDR3 in DNA: TGTGCCAGCACCCCTCGGTCGGGGGACGGCTACGAGCAGTACTTC. As protein: CASTPRSGDGYEQYF. The chain recombines TRBV28 with TRBJ2-5; D is possibly TRBD2 (6 bases). The J call could be wrong; TRBJ2-7 is a better fit for the DNA end. This CDR3 contains 15 residues. CDR1 and CDR2 from the germline V gene are MDHEN and SYDVKM.

This chain joins TRBV6-6 and TRBJ1-1; D remains ambiguous. Trimming stripped 2 bases from V and 5 bases from J, with 9 bases between. Germline assignment: CDR1 MNHNY and CDR2 SVGAGI (reference sequence). The CDR3 contains 13 residues. The CDR3 is CASSYAEGTEAFF. The CDR3 DNA reads TGTGCCAGCAGTTACGCGGAAGGGACTGAAGCTTTCTTT.

The CDR3 sequence is CASSLGTSGRAFGYNEQFF. In nucleotides, the CDR3 is TGTGCCAGCAGTTTAGGAACTAGCGGGAGGGCCTTTGGCTACAATGAGCAGTTCTTC. This sequence joins TRBV12-3 or TRBV12-4 and TRBJ2-1; 13 bases line up with TRBD2. V lost 1 base and J lost 3; bases outside the gene matches: 9. The CDR3 loop spans 19 amino acids.

The gene calls are TRBV7-9 and TRBJ2-3; TRBD2 agrees at 8 bases. This CDR3 region has 14 residues. Germline V gene sequence: CDR1 SEHNR, CDR2 FQNEAQ (reference sequence). The CDR3 sequence is CVSTAGVGTDTQYF. In nucleotides, the CDR3 is TGTGTCAGTACAGCGGGAGTTGGCACAGATACGCAGTATTTT.

The J gene is TRBJ1-5, the V gene TRBV7-2, with TRBD1 as a possible D gene (6 bases). Germline CDR1 is SGHTA and CDR2 is FQGNSA. Trimming left V 5 bases short and J 10 bases short, with 18 bases between. This CDR3 has 14 amino acids. The CDR3 sequence is CASSRAGGAYPQHF. CDR3 in DNA: TGTGCCAGCAGCCGTGCGGGGGGCGCATATCCCCAGCATTTT.

This chain joins TRBV6-5 and TRBJ2-1; 8 bases are a match to TRBD2. The germline CDR1 and CDR2 sequences are MNHEY and SVGAGI. The CDR3 length is 17 residues. With 2 bases clipped from V and 9 bases from J, the junction kept 15 bases outside the gene matches. The CDR3 coding sequence is TGTGCCAGCAGTTACGAAACCTCCGGGACTAGGTCCTTTGAGCAGTTCTTC. Translated: CASSYETSGTRSFEQFF.

This chain uses TRBV7-9 with TRBJ2-1; D possibly matches TRBD1 or TRBD2 (5 bases each). CDR3 length: 14 amino acids. Germline V CDR1 and CDR2: SEHNR, FQNEAQ (reference sequence). V dropped 1 base and J dropped 7 bases, with 11 bases sitting between them. Here the CDR3 DNA reads TGTGCCAGCAGCTTAGGGGACCCGGGGAATGAGCAGTTCTTC. Translating it yields CASSLGDPGNEQFF.

This clonotype showed up just a few times. CDR3 in amino acids: CASSPTSLSDTQYF. In DNA form, the CDR3 reads TGTGCCAGCAGCCCGACTAGTCTCTCAGATACGCAGTATTTT. The chain has TRBV28 and TRBJ2-3; D might be TRBD2 (6 bases). Germline values: CDR1 MDHEN, CDR2 SYDVKM. The CDR3 runs 14 residues. V shed 6 bases and J shed 4 bases, with 14 bases lying between them.

The chain carries TRBV27 and TRBJ1-5; 7 bases are shared with TRBD1. CDR3 length equals 14 residues. After removal of 0 bases from V and 10 bases from J, the junction contained 6 bases not matched to a gene. The germline CDR1 and CDR2 sequences are MNHEY and SMNVEV (reference sequence). The CDR3 nucleotides read TGTGCCAGCAGTTTATCGGGACAGTTGAAACCCCAGCATTTT. It is translated as CASSLSGQLKPQHF.

The chain uses TRBV29-1 and TRBJ1-1, with TRBD1 matching over 8 bases. The V gene's germline CDR1 is SQVTM and CDR2 ANQGSEA. CDR3 length: 13 amino acids. The ends lost 6 bases at V and 8 bases at J; junction bases unmatched: 11. CDR3 in DNA: TGCAGCGTAGCCGGGACAGGCGACTCCGAAGCTTTCTTT. Its protein is CSVAGTGDSEAFF.

This clonotype was detected only once. V is TRBV29-1 and J is TRBJ1-1; TRBD1 aligns across 7 bases. Germline trimming cut 7 bases from V and 8 bases from J; bases unmatched to any gene: 16. The CDR3 consists of 14 residues. Germline values: CDR1 SQVTM, CDR2 ANQGSEA. In nucleotides, the CDR3 is TGCAGCGCTGTACAGGGGACCCCTACGCGGGAAGCTTTCTTT. Its translation: CSAVQGTPTREAFF.

Here the CDR3 DNA reads TGTGCCAGCAGCCAAGCGGGGTCAGGGGGAGGAAAACTGTTTTTT. Amino acid sequence: CASSQAGSGGGKLFF. The chain carries TRBV4-2 and TRBJ1-4, with 7 bases lining up with TRBD1. The CDR3 consists of 15 residues. Trimming removed 1 base from V and 10 bases from J; junction bases left unmatched: 9. Germline V lookup: CDR1 LGHNA, CDR2 YNFKEQ.

This sequence joins TRBV20-1 and TRBJ2-7, with D perhaps being TRBD1 or TRBD2 (5 bases each). CDR3 length: 13 residues. The germline CDR1 and CDR2 sequences are DFQATT and SNEGSKA (reference sequence). Trimming left V 4 bases short and J 0 bases short, with 10 bases between. CDR3 residues: CSATPGASYEQYF. CDR3 DNA sequence: TGCAGTGCTACCCCCGGGGCCTCCTACGAGCAGTACTTC.